This TCR beta chain is from a study of CD8+ T cells in alopecia areata. General observations from the study: Scalp samples also contribute reads from the resident alphabeta T cells found in normal skin.

The CDR3 is 16 amino acids. Germline V gene lookup returns CDR1 SGHAT and CDR2 FQDESV (reference sequence). The V and J ends lost 0 bases and 4 bases, in that order; junction bases with no gene match: 8. A remark on this clone: Its antigen is as yet unknown.

Extracted RNA was reverse transcribed, and the resulting cDNA served as sequencing template. Using immunoSEQ multiplex PCR, the repertoire was profiled, and TCRdb retains in-frame clones only, with some absent. The sample holds roughly 150,000 clones; 62% are singletons and the top ten take about 38%. CD4+ and CD8+ T cells were sorted from PBMCs. The material sequenced was CD8+ T cells sorted from blood. This TCR came from a human donor in good health. This chain uses TRBV11-1 with TRBJ1-2; 7 bases match TRBD1. In DNA, the CDR3 is TGTGCCAGCAGCTTAGCGGTAGGACAGGACCTCTATGGCTACACCTTC. This codes for CASSLAVGQDLYGYTF.